The 10 T cell receptor beta chains below were found in one sample sequenced in a study of T cell changes during pregnancy in multiple sclerosis. Only in-frame clones appear in the TCRdb table, and some are missing; sequencing was by immunoSEQ multiplex PCR. Here the sample spans roughly 50,000 clones, around 94% being singletons. The source was CD4+ T cells from peripheral blood mononuclear cells, collected in the third trimester of pregnancy. All receptors come from a female donor with multiple sclerosis, enrolled in a pregnancy study.

The V and J genes are TRBV19 and TRBJ2-7, with 7 bases matching TRBD2. The CDR3 is 15 residues long. J lost 0 bases, V lost 5 bases, and 7 bases had no gene match. Germline CDR1 and CDR2: LNHDA and SQIVND (reference sequence). The CDR3 nucleotides are TGTGCCAGTAGTCTATCGGGGACTATCTCCTACGAGCAGTACTTC. It yields the protein CASSLSGTISYEQYF.

The chain couples TRBV19 to TRBJ1-1; 7 bases are shared with TRBD1. The CDR3 sequence is 14 residues long. From germline, CDR1 is LNHDA and CDR2 SQIVND (reference sequence). V dropped 3 bases and J dropped 8; count of bases not matched to a gene: 9. CDR3 coding DNA: TGTGCCAGTAGTATCCTAACAGGGGCCGTAGAAGCTTTCTTT. It codes for CASSILTGAVEAFF. Full variable domain (outside the CDR3, taken from reference TRBV19 and TRBJ1-1): DGGITQSPKYLFRKEGQNVTLSCEQNLNHDAMYWYRQDPGQGLRLIYYSQIVNDFQKGDIAEGYSVSREKKESFPLTVTSAQKNPTAFYLCASSILTGAVEAFFGQGTRLTVV.

The chain uses TRBV19 and TRBJ1-6, with D unresolved. The germline V gene has CDR1 LNHDA and CDR2 SQIVND (reference sequence). V shed 2 bases and J shed 7 bases, with 18 bases lying between them. The CDR3 loop spans 17 amino acids. For the CDR3, the DNA is TGTGCCAGTAGTATATTGGGTGGTCCTTCTAGGAATTCACCCCTCCACTTT. It is translated as CASSILGGPSRNSPLHF.

The chain has TRBV28 and TRBJ2-7; TRBD2 might be the D (5 bases). Germline CDR1 reads MDHEN; CDR2 reads SYDVKM. Trimming took off 4 bases at V and 1 base at J, with 5 bases between the two ends. This CDR3 region has 12 residues. The CDR3 is CASSSGSYEQYF. CDR3 in DNA: TGTGCCAGCAGTTCGGGGTCCTACGAGCAGTACTTC. Complete variable domain (other parts from reference TRBV28 and TRBJ2-7): DVKVTQSSRYLVKRTGEKVFLECVQDMDHENMFWYRQDPGLGLRLIYFSYDVKMKEKGDIPEGYSVSREKKERFSLILESASTNQTSMYLCASSSGSYEQYFGPGTRLTVT.

The genes are TRBV4-2 and TRBJ2-1; D perhaps matches TRBD1 (5 bases). This CDR3 region has 15 residues. The V and J ends lost 0 bases and 7 bases respectively, with 13 bases between them. Germline V CDR1 and CDR2: LGHNA, YNFKEQ. The CDR3 reads CASSQDLQGRNEQFF. The CDR3 DNA follows: TGTGCCAGCAGCCAAGATTTGCAGGGTCGGAATGAGCAGTTCTTC.

This clone turned up a few times. The chain links TRBV19 to TRBJ2-3, with 16 bases identical to TRBD2. V was clipped by 5 bases and J by 6 bases; unmatched bases: 11. CDR1 is LNHDA, CDR2 SQIVND, per germline (reference sequence). This CDR3 spans 18 amino acids. CDR3 nucleotides: TGTGCCAGTAGTGATATCGGGACTAGCGGGGGGGCATGGGATACGCAGTATTTT. This translates into CASSDIGTSGGAWDTQYF. Full variable domain (missing parts from reference TRBV19 and TRBJ2-3): DGGITQSPKYLFRKEGQNVTLSCEQNLNHDAMYWYRQDPGQGLRLIYYSQIVNDFQKGDIAEGYSVSREKKESFPLTVTSAQKNPTAFYLCASSDIGTSGGAWDTQYFGPGTRLTVL.

The chain is built from TRBV6-6 and TRBJ1-5; TRBD1 matches 7 bases. Trimming at V came to 7 bases and at J to 5 bases, leaving 11 bases not matched to a gene. This CDR3 comprises 15 residues. Germline assignment: CDR1 MNHNY and CDR2 SVGAGI (reference sequence). Here the CDR3 reads CASTLWGQGDQPQHF. CDR3 nucleotide sequence: TGTGCCAGCACTCTTTGGGGGCAGGGGGATCAGCCCCAGCATTTT.

V gene TRBV6-1 combines with J gene TRBJ1-3; a weak D match, TRBD1 (5 bases). The CDR3 runs 18 residues. Germline lookup yields CDR1 MNHNS and CDR2 SASEGT. Deletions cut 0 bases from V and 3 bases from J, with 18 bases between. The CDR3 DNA sequence: TGTGCCAGCAGTGAAGCGGGACTCCCCGGACGAGATGGAAACACCATATATTTT. Protein sequence: CASSEAGLPGRDGNTIYF.

The rearrangement uses TRBV11-2 and TRBJ2-6, with 10 bases lining up with TRBD1. V dropped 2 bases and J dropped 2; count of bases not matched to a gene: 6. CDR1 and CDR2 (germline): SGHAT, FQNNGV. The CDR3 is 18 amino acids. The CDR3 is CASSLRVTGGTGANVLTF. CDR3 nucleotides: TGTGCCAGCAGCTTACGGGTGACAGGGGGCACTGGGGCCAACGTCCTGACTTTC.

The chain recombines TRBV28 with TRBJ2-2; 7 bases agree with TRBD2. The CDR3 contains 15 residues. V shed 2 bases, J shed 7 bases, and the junction held 7 bases outside the gene matches. Looked up from germline, CDR1 is MDHEN and CDR2 is SYDVKM. This CDR3 is CASSLGRGRVGELFF. The CDR3 DNA is TGTGCCAGCAGTTTAGGGAGGGGACGTGTCGGGGAGCTGTTTTTT.